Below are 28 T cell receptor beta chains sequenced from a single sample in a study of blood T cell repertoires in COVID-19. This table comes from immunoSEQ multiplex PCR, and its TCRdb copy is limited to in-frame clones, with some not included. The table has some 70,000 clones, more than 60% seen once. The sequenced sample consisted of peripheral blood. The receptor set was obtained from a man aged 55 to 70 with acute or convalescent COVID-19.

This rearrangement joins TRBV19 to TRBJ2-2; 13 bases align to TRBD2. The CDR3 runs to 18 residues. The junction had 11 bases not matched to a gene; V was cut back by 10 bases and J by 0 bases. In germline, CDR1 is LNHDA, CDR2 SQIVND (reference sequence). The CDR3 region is CATSGGTSGTPNTGELFF. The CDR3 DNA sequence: TGTGCCACCTCGGGGGGGACTAGCGGGACTCCGAACACCGGGGAGCTGTTTTTT.

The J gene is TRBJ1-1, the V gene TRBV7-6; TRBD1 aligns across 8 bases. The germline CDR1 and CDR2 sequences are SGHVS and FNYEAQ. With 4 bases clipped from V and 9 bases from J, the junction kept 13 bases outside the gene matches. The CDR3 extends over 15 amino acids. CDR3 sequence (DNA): TGTGCCAGCAGCTCAATTAGGACAGGGCCTCTGAAAGCTTTCTTT. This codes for CASSSIRTGPLKAFF.

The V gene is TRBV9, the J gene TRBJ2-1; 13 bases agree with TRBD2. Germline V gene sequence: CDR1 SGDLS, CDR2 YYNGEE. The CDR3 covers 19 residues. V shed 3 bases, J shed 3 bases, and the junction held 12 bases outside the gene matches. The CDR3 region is CASSATTSGRAVFYNEQFF. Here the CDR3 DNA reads TGTGCCAGCAGCGCTACAACTAGCGGGAGGGCGGTCTTCTACAATGAGCAGTTCTTC.

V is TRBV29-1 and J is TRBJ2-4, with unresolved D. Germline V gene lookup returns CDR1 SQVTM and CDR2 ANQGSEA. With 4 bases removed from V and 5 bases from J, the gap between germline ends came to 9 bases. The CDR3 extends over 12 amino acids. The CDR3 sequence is CSVGYGENIQYF. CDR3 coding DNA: TGCAGCGTTGGTTACGGTGAAAACATTCAGTACTTC. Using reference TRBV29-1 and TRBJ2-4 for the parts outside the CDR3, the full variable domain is SAVISQKPSRDICQRGTSLTIQCQVDSQVTMMFWYRQQPGQSLTLIATANQGSEATYESGFVIDKFPISRPNLTFSTLTVSNMSPEDSSIYLCSVGYGENIQYFGAGTRLSVL.

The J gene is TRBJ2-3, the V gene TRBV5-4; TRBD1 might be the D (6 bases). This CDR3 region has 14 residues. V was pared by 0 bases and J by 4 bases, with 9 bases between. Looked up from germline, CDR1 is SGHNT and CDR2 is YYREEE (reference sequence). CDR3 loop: CASSLVGAPDTQYF. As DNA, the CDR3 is TGTGCCAGCAGCTTGGTGGGGGCCCCAGATACGCAGTATTTT.

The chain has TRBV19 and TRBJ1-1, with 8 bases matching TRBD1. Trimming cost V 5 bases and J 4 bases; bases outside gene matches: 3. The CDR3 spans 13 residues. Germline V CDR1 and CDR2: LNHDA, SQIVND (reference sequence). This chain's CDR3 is CASSRQGSTEAFF. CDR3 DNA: TGTGCCAGTAGTCGACAGGGGAGCACTGAAGCTTTCTTT.

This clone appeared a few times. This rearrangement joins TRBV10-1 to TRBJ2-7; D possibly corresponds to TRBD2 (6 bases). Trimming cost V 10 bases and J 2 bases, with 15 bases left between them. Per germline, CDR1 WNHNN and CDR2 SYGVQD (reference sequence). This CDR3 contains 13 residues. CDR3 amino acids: CATGGAATYEQYF. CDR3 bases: TGCGCCACCGGGGGTGCTGCAACCTACGAGCAGTACTTC.

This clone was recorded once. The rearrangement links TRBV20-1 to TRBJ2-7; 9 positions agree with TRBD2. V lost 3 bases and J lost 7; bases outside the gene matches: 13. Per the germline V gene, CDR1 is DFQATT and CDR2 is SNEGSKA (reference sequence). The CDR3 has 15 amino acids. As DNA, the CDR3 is TGCAGTGCTAGTCCCCCCGAGCGGGGGGAAGGGGAGCAGTACTTC. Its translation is CSASPPERGEGEQYF.

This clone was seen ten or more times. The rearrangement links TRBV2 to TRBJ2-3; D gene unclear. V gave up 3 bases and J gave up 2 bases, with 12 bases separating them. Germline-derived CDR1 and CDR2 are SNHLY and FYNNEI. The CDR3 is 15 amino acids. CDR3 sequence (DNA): TGTGCCAGCAGTGATCAGCGCCTAGTCACAGATACGCAGTATTTT. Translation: CASSDQRLVTDTQYF. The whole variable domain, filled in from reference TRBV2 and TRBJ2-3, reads EPEVTQTPSHQVTQMGQEVILRCVPISNHLYFYWYRQILGQKVEFLVSFYNNEISEKSEIFDDQFSVERPDGSNFTLKIRSTKLEDSAMYFCASSDQRLVTDTQYFGPGTRLTVL.

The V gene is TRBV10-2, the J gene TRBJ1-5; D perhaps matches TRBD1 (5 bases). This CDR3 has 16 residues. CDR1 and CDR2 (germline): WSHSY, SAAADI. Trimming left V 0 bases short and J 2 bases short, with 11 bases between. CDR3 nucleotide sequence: TGCGCCAGCAGTGAGTCTCGGGGGGAAGGCAATCAGCCCCAGCATTTT. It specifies CASSESRGEGNQPQHF.

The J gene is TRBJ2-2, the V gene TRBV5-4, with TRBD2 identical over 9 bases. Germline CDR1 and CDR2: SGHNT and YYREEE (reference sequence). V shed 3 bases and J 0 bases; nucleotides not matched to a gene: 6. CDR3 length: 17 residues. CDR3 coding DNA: TGTGCCAGCAGCTGGCGGGCTAGCGGGACGAACACCGGGGAGCTGTTTTTT. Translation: CASSWRASGTNTGELFF. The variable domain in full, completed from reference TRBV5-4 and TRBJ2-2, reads ETGVTQSPTHLIKTRGQQVTLRCSSQSGHNTVSWYQQALGQGPQFIFQYYREEENGRGNFPPRFSGLQFPNYSSELNVNALELDDSALYLCASSWRASGTNTGELFFGEGSRLTVL.

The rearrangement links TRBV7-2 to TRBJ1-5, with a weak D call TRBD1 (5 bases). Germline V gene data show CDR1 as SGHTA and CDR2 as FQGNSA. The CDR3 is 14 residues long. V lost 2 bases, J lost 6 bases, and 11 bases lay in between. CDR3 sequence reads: CASSLRGKGQPQHF. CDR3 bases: TGTGCCAGCAGCTTACGGGGGAAAGGTCAGCCCCAGCATTTT.

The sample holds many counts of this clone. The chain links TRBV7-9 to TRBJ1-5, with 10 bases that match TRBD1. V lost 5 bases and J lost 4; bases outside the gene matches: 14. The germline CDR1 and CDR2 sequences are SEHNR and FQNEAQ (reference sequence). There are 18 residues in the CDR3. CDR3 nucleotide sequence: TGTGCCAGCAGCCCGGAGACAGGGGGCTTATCCATTAATCAGCCCCAGCATTTT. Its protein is CASSPETGGLSINQPQHF.

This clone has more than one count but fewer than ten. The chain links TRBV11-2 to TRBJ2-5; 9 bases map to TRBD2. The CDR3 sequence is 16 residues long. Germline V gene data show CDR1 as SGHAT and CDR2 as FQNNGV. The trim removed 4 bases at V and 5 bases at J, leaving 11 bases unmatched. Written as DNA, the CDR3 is TGTGCCAGCAGCTCCAGACTAGCGGAAAGCCTGGAGACCCAGTACTTC. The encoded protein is CASSSRLAESLETQYF.

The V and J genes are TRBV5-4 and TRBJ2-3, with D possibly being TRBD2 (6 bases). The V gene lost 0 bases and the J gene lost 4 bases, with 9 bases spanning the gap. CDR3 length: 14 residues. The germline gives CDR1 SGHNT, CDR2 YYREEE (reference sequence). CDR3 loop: CASSLVREADTQYF. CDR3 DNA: TGTGCCAGCAGCTTGGTGCGGGAAGCAGATACGCAGTATTTT.

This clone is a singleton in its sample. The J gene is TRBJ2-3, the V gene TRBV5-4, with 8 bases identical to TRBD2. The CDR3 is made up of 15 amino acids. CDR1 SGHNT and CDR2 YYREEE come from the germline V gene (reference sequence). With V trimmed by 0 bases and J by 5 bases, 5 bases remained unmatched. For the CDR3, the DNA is TGTGCCAGCAGCTTGGGAGCGGGAGCGGGAGATACGCAGTATTTT. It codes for CASSLGAGAGDTQYF.

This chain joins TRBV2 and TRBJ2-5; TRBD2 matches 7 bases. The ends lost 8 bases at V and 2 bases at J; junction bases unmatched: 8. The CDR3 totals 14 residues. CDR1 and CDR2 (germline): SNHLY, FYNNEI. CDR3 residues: CASLEGRGQETQYF. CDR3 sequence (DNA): TGTGCCAGCCTGGAGGGGCGGGGGCAAGAGACCCAGTACTTC.

The CDR3 sequence: CASSLGRSGSSYNEQFF. CDR3 DNA sequence: TGTGCCAGCAGTTTAGGCCGCAGCGGGAGCTCCTACAATGAGCAGTTCTTC. This rearrangement joins TRBV28 to TRBJ2-1, with TRBD2 identical over 8 bases. The CDR3 spans 17 residues. V was clipped by 2 bases and J by 0 bases; unmatched bases: 6. Germline lookup yields CDR1 MDHEN and CDR2 SYDVKM.

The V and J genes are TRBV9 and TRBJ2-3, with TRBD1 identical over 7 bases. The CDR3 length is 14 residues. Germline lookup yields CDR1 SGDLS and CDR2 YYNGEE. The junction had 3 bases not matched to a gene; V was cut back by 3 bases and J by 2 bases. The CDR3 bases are TGTGCCAGCAGCGCGGGACAGAACACAGATACGCAGTATTTT. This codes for CASSAGQNTDTQYF.

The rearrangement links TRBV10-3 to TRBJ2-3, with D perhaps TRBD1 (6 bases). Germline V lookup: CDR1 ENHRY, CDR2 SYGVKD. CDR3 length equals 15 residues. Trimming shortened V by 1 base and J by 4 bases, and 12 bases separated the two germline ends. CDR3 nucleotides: TGTGCCATCAGTGAGTACGCGACAGGTCCAGATACGCAGTATTTT. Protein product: CAISEYATGPDTQYF.

The CDR3 region is CAWSTRTGGGETQYF. The CDR3 nucleotides are TGTGCCTGGAGCACTCGGACAGGGGGCGGTGAGACCCAGTACTTC. The rearrangement uses TRBV30 and TRBJ2-5; 11 nucleotides align to TRBD1. V lost 3 bases to trimming and J lost 5 bases; unmatched junction nucleotides: 8. The CDR3 runs 15 residues. CDR1 and CDR2 from the germline V gene are GTSNPN and SVGIG (reference sequence).

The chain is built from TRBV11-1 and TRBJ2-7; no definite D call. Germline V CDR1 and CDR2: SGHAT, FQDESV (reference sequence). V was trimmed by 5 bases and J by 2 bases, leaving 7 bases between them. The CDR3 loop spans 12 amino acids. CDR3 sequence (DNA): TGTGCCAGCAGCCGCGGCACCTACGAGCAGTACGTC. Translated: CASSRGTYEQYV.

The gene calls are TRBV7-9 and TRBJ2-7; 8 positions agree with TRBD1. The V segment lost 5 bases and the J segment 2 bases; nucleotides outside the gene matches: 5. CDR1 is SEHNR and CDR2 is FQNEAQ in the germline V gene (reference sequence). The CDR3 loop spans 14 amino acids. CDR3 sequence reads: CASSLGQGAYEQYV. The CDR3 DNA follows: TGTGCCAGCAGCCTTGGACAGGGCGCCTACGAGCAGTACGTC.

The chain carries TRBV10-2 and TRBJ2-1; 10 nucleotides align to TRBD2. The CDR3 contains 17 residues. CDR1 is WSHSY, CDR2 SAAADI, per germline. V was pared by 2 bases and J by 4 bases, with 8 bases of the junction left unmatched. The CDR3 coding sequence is TGCGCCAGCAGTGAGCCCAGGACTAGCGGAAAGTACAATGAGCAGTTCTTC. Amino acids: CASSEPRTSGKYNEQFF.

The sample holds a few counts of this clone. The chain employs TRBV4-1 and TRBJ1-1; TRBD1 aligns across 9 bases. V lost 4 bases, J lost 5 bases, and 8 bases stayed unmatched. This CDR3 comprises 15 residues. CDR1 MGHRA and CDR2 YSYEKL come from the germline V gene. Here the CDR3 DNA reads TGCGCCAGCAGCCCCCAACAGGGGGCAGGAACTGAAGCTTTCTTT. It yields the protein CASSPQQGAGTEAFF.

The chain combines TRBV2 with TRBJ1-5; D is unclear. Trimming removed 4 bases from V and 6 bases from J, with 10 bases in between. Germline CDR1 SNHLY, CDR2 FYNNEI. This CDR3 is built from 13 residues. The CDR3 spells CASSVERAQPQHF. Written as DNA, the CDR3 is TGTGCCAGCAGTGTGGAGAGGGCTCAGCCCCAGCATTTT.

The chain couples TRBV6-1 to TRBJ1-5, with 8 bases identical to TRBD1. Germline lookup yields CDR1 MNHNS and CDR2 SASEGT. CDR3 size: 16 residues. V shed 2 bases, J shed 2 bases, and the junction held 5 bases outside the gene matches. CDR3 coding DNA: TGTGCCAGCAGTGAAACCGACAGGGGAGGCAATCAGCCCCAGCATTTT. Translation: CASSETDRGGNQPQHF.

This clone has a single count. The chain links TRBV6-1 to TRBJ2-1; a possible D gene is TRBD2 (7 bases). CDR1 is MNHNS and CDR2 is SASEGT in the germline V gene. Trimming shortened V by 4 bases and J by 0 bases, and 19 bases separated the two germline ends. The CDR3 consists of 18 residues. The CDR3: CASSGGGGRAPSYNEQFF. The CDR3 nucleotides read TGTGCCAGCAGTGGGGGGGGCGGGAGAGCCCCCTCCTACAATGAGCAGTTCTTC.